This section outlines one T cell receptor (beta chain) sequence together with its context. Its antigen is undetermined. The CDR3 consists of 17 residues. Germline assignment: CDR1 SEHNR and CDR2 FQNEAQ (reference sequence). Trimming cost V 4 bases and J 4 bases; bases outside gene matches: 15. Built from TCR beta cDNA, the libraries had unique molecular identifiers in them. Yield was around 500,000 cDNA molecules from roughly 0.93 to 9.6 million T cells. From the PCR reads, TCRdb called clonotypes with MiXCR, one entry per CDR3 protein. The table includes roughly 410,000 distinct CDR3 sequences, approximately 38% detected once. The data are from a study of post-analysis software for immune sequencing data. Study findings and constraints: A significant reduction in normalized Chao1 diversity was observed in multiple sclerosis patients versus controls. Five TRBV segments, TRBV5-6, TRBV5-1 and TRBV20-1 among them, were found more frequent in patients than controls.

V gene TRBV7-9 combines with J gene TRBJ2-5; 7 bases map to TRBD1. The clonotype comes from a girl aged 5 to 17 with multiple sclerosis. Source material: blood. The CDR3 DNA is TGTGCCAGCAGCTCTACTTCCCGAGGGGGCGCGGGAGAGACCCAGTACTTC. Its protein product is CASSSTSRGGAGETQYF.